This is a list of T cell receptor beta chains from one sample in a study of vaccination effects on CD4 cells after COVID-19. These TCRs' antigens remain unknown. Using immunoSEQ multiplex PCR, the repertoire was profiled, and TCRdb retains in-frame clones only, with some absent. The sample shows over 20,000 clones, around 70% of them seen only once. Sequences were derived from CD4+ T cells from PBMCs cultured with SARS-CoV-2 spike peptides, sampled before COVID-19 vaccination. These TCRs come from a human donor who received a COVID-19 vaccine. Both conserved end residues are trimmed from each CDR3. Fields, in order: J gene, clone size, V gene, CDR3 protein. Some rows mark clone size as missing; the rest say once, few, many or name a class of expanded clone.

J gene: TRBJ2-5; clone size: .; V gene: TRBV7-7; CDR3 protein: ASSFSGAETQY
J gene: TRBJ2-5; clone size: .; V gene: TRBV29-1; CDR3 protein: SVGGQGAVGTQY
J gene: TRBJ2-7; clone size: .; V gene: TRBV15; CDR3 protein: ATSRALSAGAEQY
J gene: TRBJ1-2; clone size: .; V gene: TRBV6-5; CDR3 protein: ASNPTGGSGYT
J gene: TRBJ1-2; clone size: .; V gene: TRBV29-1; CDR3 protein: SVSQDNYGYT
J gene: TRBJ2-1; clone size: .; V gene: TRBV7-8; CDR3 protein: ASSPGQGRGGEQF
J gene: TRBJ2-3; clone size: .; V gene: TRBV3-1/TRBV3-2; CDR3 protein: ASSSPPDTQY
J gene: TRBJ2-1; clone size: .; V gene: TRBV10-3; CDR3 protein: ATGKEGPSYDEQF
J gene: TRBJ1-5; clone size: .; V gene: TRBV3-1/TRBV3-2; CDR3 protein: ASSQAGAGKHQPQH
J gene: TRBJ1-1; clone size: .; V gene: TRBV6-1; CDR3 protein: ASSEWGSTEAF
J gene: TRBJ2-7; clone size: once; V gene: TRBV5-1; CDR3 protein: ASSLGGIASYEQY